The present T cell receptor beta chain was sequenced within a study of OX40 agonist ivuxolimab in advanced cancers. In the study overall: Of mixed ages from 23 to 79 and averaging around 60 years, the group was roughly 83% male. Eligibility rules accepted prior anti-PD-1, anti-PD-L1 or anti-CTLA-4 therapy, and over 30% had some.

Sequencing was performed with immunoSEQ multiplex PCR; in TCRdb, only in-frame clones are kept and a portion is missing. The repertoire includes tens of thousands of clones, around 80% of them detected once, and under 30% sits in the top ten. The CDR3 consists of 15 residues. CDR1 and CDR2 from the germline V gene are MNHNS and SASEGT. The trim removed 5 bases at V and 4 bases at J, leaving 5 bases unmatched. A note on this clone: The antigen remains unidentified.

Whole-study results and caveats: On average, a greater number of expanded clones characterised CD8+ T cells relative to CD4+.

This receptor was identified in an adult with an advanced solid tumor such as melanoma, head and neck, liver or kidney cancer. The sequencing here drew on CD4+ or CD8+ T cells sorted from blood, taken in a trial of the OX40 agonist ivuxolimab. The rearrangement uses TRBV6-1 and TRBJ2-2, with 9 bases fitting TRBD1. The CDR3 loop is CASSWDRVATGELFF. The CDR3 DNA reads TGTGCCAGCAGTTGGGACAGGGTGGCCACCGGGGAGCTGTTTTTT.